The next 30 T cell receptor beta chains were all read from a single sample in a study of shared T cell receptors in the human thymus (dated by TCRdb to the early 2020s). To prepare the library, the immunoSEQ multiplex PCR assay was applied. TCRdb carries this immuneACCESS record with in-frame sequences only. Its versions omit some clonotypes, under half of them owing to an unresolved V gene in the studies checked, with the rest unexplained. The sample contains 630,000 or so clones, around 87% of them found a single time. Of the sample, approximately 0.0097% falls within the top ten clones. The same specimen was also included in a second study, on human thymus T cells.

Sequencing was performed on thymocytes. The receptors were sampled from a boy under two years old with a congenital heart defect. Donor details come from another sample of the same person, matched by shared clones.

The V and J genes are TRBV10-3 and TRBJ2-7; D might be TRBD2 (6 bases). Germline lookup yields CDR1 ENHRY and CDR2 SYGVKD. V was clipped by 0 bases and J by 7 bases, with 22 bases between them. This CDR3 spans 17 amino acids. For the CDR3, the DNA is TGTGCCATCAGTGAGTCGACTCCTGGGGGACTCCTGGGGGAGCAGTACTTC. Translation gives CAISESTPGGLLGEQYF.

The rearrangement joins TRBV7-9 to TRBJ1-3; D is unresolved. Looked up from germline, CDR1 is SEHNR and CDR2 is FQNEAQ (reference sequence). V lost 2 bases and J 5 bases, leaving 7 bases between the germline ends. The CDR3 is made up of 13 amino acids. In DNA form, the CDR3 reads TGTGCCAGCAGCTTAAGCGTGAGAAACACCATATATTTT. This codes for CASSLSVRNTIYF. Filled out from reference TRBV7-9 and TRBJ1-3, the complete variable domain reads DTGVSQNPRHKITKRGQNVTFRCDPISEHNRLYWYRQTLGQGPEFLTYFQNEAQLEKSRLLSDRFSAERPKGSFSTLEIQRTEQGDSAMYLCASSLSVRNTIYFGEGSWLTVV.

This chain joins TRBV14 and TRBJ2-2; the D gene is possibly TRBD1 (6 bases). Trimming pared 5 bases from V and 5 bases from J, leaving 18 bases between. The CDR3 covers 16 residues. Germline lookup yields CDR1 SGHDN and CDR2 FVKESK. CDR3 residues: CASSGPGFRGTGELFF. The CDR3, as DNA: TGTGCCAGCAGCGGCCCTGGCTTTAGGGGGACCGGGGAGCTGTTTTTT.

V usage is TRBV9 and J usage is TRBJ2-2; 9 bases align to TRBD2. The CDR3 is made up of 16 amino acids. The germline V gene encodes CDR1 SGDLS and CDR2 YYNGEE. The trim removed 4 bases at V and 5 bases at J, leaving 9 bases unmatched. CDR3 in amino acids: CASSPISGGPTGELFF. CDR3 DNA sequence: TGTGCCAGCAGCCCTATTAGCGGGGGCCCAACCGGGGAGCTGTTTTTT.

Details on this clone: Distinct nucleotide sequences in the sample also encode this CDR3. V gene TRBV4-1 combines with J gene TRBJ1-3, with D perhaps matching TRBD1 (6 bases). The CDR3 has 21 residues. Trimming took off 0 bases at V and 1 base at J, with 25 bases between the two ends. Germline V lookup: CDR1 MGHRA, CDR2 YSYEKL. CDR3 sequence: CASSQDRRAGEWGISGNTIYF. The CDR3 coding sequence is TGCGCCAGCAGCCAAGATAGACGGGCAGGGGAATGGGGTATATCTGGAAACACCATATATTTT.

This chain uses TRBV5-4 with TRBJ1-2, with TRBD1 as a possible D gene (6 bases). The germline CDR1 and CDR2 sequences are SGHNT and YYREEE (reference sequence). The CDR3 extends over 13 amino acids. The V end lost 4 bases, the J end lost 3 bases, and 10 bases lay between the germline ends. CDR3 sequence: CASSRTADYGYTF. CDR3 nucleotides: TGTGCCAGCAGCAGGACAGCCGACTATGGCTACACCTTC.

In regard to this clone: Other DNA sequences in the same sample also yield this CDR3. The chain carries TRBV11-2 and TRBJ2-1; 9 bases map to TRBD2. Trimming at V came to 6 bases and at J to 0 bases, leaving 3 bases not matched to a gene. The CDR3 runs to 15 residues. Germline V gene lookup returns CDR1 SGHAT and CDR2 FQNNGV. As DNA, the CDR3 is TGTGCCAGCAGTTTTAGCGGGAGCTCCTACAATGAGCAGTTCTTC. Protein: CASSFSGSSYNEQFF.

The J gene is TRBJ2-2, the V gene TRBV13; 10 nucleotides line up with TRBD2. The CDR3 runs 17 residues. J lost 2 bases, V lost 2 bases, and 5 bases had no gene match. Germline-derived CDR1 and CDR2 are PRHDT and FYEKMQ (reference sequence). CDR3 nucleotides: TGTGCCAGCAGCTTATTTAGCGGGAGGCCCAACACCGGGGAGCTGTTTTTT. Encoded protein: CASSLFSGRPNTGELFF.

The V and J genes are TRBV15 and TRBJ2-2; 11 bases map to TRBD2. Germline-derived CDR1 and CDR2 are LNHNV and YYDKDF (reference sequence). This CDR3 is 17 amino acids long. Losses at the gene ends were 3 bases for V and 1 base for J; bases not matched to a gene: 4. The CDR3 loop is CATSSRGLAGNTGELFF. The DNA of the CDR3 is TGTGCCACCAGCAGTCGCGGACTAGCGGGGAACACCGGGGAGCTGTTTTTT.

The chain recombines TRBV5-1 with TRBJ1-4; D possibly corresponds to TRBD1 (6 bases). Trimming shortened V by 0 bases and J by 5 bases, and 20 bases separated the two germline ends. CDR3 length: 18 amino acids. Germline V gene data show CDR1 as SGHRS and CDR2 as YFSETQ. The CDR3 protein is CASSLGERTGRLNEKLFF. In nucleotides, the CDR3 is TGCGCCAGCAGCTTGGGGGAAAGAACAGGGCGATTAAATGAAAAACTGTTTTTT.

The CDR3 loop reads CASSLGQGKSPQHF. CDR3 sequence (DNA): TGTGCCAGCAGTTTGGGGCAGGGGAAGTCGCCCCAGCATTTT. V is TRBV28 and J is TRBJ1-5; D perhaps matches TRBD1 (6 bases). The CDR3 covers 14 residues. Germline V gives CDR1 MDHEN, CDR2 SYDVKM. The V end was cut by 3 bases, the J end by 9 bases, with 15 bases between.

CDR3 bases: TGTGCCACCAGCAGAGATATAGGATCGGGACTAGCGGCCTCCTACGAGCAGTACTTC. Translating it yields CATSRDIGSGLAASYEQYF. The J gene is TRBJ2-7, the V gene TRBV15, with 11 nucleotides matching TRBD2. The CDR3 covers 19 residues. V lost 0 bases to trimming and J lost 0 bases; unmatched junction nucleotides: 10. Germline values: CDR1 LNHNV, CDR2 YYDKDF (reference sequence).

The chain carries TRBV6-1 and TRBJ2-1; D is possibly TRBD2 (6 bases). Germline-derived CDR1 and CDR2 are MNHNS and SASEGT. This CDR3 region has 16 residues. V lost 2 bases to trimming and J lost 6 bases, with 17 bases between them. CDR3 DNA: TGTGCCAGCAGTGAACTGGGGGGTAAACAGTGCAATGAGCAGTTCTTC. This gives the protein CASSELGGKQCNEQFF.

This chain uses TRBV5-6 with TRBJ2-3, with TRBD2 matching 15 bases. The germline V gene encodes CDR1 SGHDT and CDR2 YYEEEE. V dropped 2 bases and J dropped 7; count of bases not matched to a gene: 5. This CDR3 is built from 16 residues. CDR3 amino acids: CASSFRTSGGAYTQYF. CDR3 DNA: TGTGCCAGCAGCTTCCGGACTAGCGGGGGGGCTTATACGCAGTATTTT. Full variable domain (remainder filled in from reference TRBV5-6 and TRBJ2-3): DAGVTQSPTHLIKTRGQQVTLRCSPKSGHDTVSWYQQALGQGPQFIFQYYEEEERQRGNFPDRFSGHQFPNYSSELNVNALLLGDSALYLCASSFRTSGGAYTQYFGPGTRLTVL.

The rearrangement joins TRBV2 to TRBJ2-5, with D possibly TRBD1 on 5 matching bases. This CDR3 contains 18 residues. Germline loops: CDR1 SNHLY, CDR2 FYNNEI. V dropped 1 base and J dropped 1 base, with 19 bases sitting between them. The CDR3 DNA is TGTGCCAGCAGTGAAGGGCTACTACTTACAGGAATCCAAGAGACCCAGTACTTC. Its translation: CASSEGLLLTGIQETQYF.

This sequence joins TRBV28 and TRBJ1-3, with TRBD1 matching 8 bases. V trimming: 5 bases; J trimming: 2 bases; junction bases outside the gene matches: 8. The germline CDR1 and CDR2 sequences are MDHEN and SYDVKM. The CDR3 length is 16 residues. Here the CDR3 reads CASSLLTGGAGNTIYF. DNA of the CDR3: TGTGCCAGCAGTCTACTTACAGGGGGAGCTGGAAACACCATATATTTT.

The V call is TRBV5-4, the J call TRBJ2-3; 8 bases fit TRBD2. The CDR3 has 17 residues. With V trimmed by 3 bases and J by 2 bases, 11 bases remained unmatched. Germline values: CDR1 SGHNT, CDR2 YYREEE (reference sequence). CDR3 in amino acids: CASSSSGRGGDTDTQYF. As DNA, the CDR3 is TGTGCCAGCAGCTCCAGCGGGAGAGGTGGGGACACAGATACGCAGTATTTT.

The chain couples TRBV1 to TRBJ2-7; no check of the table's D call, TRBD2, against the DNA was made. TRBV1 is tagged as a pseudogene. The CDR3 sequence is 11 residues long. The CDR3 nucleotides read TGCACCAGCAGCCAACTCTACGAGCAGTACTTC. Translated: CTSSQLYEQYF.

V usage is TRBV25-1 and J usage is TRBJ2-1; a weak D match, TRBD2 (6 bases). Germline assignment: CDR1 MGHDK and CDR2 SYGVNS. The CDR3 totals 15 residues. Trimming removed 0 bases at V and 4 bases at J, with 10 bases between. Here the CDR3 reads CASSEYSGAYNEQFF. DNA for the CDR3: TGTGCCAGCAGTGAATACTCGGGAGCTTACAATGAGCAGTTCTTC.

This sequence joins TRBV27 and TRBJ1-4, with D possibly TRBD1 on 5 matching bases. The CDR3 contains 13 residues. V was trimmed by 5 bases and J by 5 bases, leaving 9 bases between them. Germline-derived CDR1 and CDR2 are MNHEY and SMNVEV (reference sequence). The CDR3, as DNA: TGTGCCAGCAGTATCAGGGCGAATGAAAAACTGTTTTTT. This encodes CASSIRANEKLFF.

This clone has just a few counts. The chain links TRBV5-6 to TRBJ2-5; 7 bases line up with TRBD1. Germline-derived CDR1 and CDR2 are SGHDT and YYEEEE. The CDR3 covers 16 residues. The trim removed 4 bases at V and 3 bases at J, leaving 12 bases unmatched. CDR3 loop: CASSPTGGTAEETQYF. The CDR3 DNA follows: TGTGCCAGCAGCCCTACTGGTGGGACAGCCGAAGAGACCCAGTACTTC.

This chain uses TRBV28 with TRBJ2-4; 13 nucleotides line up with TRBD2. This CDR3 contains 13 residues. J lost 8 bases, V lost 10 bases, and 5 bases had no gene match. Germline assignment: CDR1 MDHEN and CDR2 SYDVKM. The DNA for the CDR3 is TGTGCCACAGCCGGGACTAGCGGGGACATTCAGTACTTC. This sequence encodes CATAGTSGDIQYF.

The rearrangement uses TRBV7-2 and TRBJ2-4; TRBD2 agrees at 9 bases. Trimming cost V 1 base and J 0 bases; bases outside gene matches: 7. CDR3 length: 18 residues. CDR1 is SGHTA and CDR2 is FQGNSA in the germline V gene. The CDR3 spells CASSLGELAGLAKNIQYF. In DNA form, the CDR3 reads TGTGCCAGCAGCTTAGGTGAGCTAGCGGGACTAGCCAAAAACATTCAGTACTTC.

On this clone: This sample also contains other DNA sequences that code for the same CDR3. V and J are TRBV29-1 and TRBJ1-2; D uncertain. In germline, CDR1 is SQVTM, CDR2 ANQGSEA. V lost 3 bases to trimming and J lost 8 bases, with 4 bases between them. This CDR3 has 9 residues. The CDR3 nucleotides are TGCAGCGTTGAGCGCGGCTACACCTTC. Translating gives CSVERGYTF. The variable domain in full, with the rest retrieved from reference TRBV29-1 and TRBJ1-2, is SAVISQKPSRDICQRGTSLTIQCQVDSQVTMMFWYRQQPGQSLTLIATANQGSEATYESGFVIDKFPISRPNLTFSTLTVSNMSPEDSSIYLCSVERGYTFGSGTRLTVV.

The rearrangement uses TRBV28 and TRBJ1-6; 7 bases map to TRBD1. The CDR3 has 16 amino acids. Trimming removed 3 bases from V and 10 bases from J; junction bases left unmatched: 12. Germline-derived CDR1 and CDR2 are MDHEN and SYDVKM. The CDR3 region has the DNA TGTGCCAGCAGTTTGCCGGACAGGCCGGCGGGGTCACCCCTCCACTTT. Its protein product is CASSLPDRPAGSPLHF.

The chain employs TRBV6-5 and TRBJ2-3, with a tentative D call TRBD2 (5 bases). Trimming shortened V by 1 base and J by 0 bases, and 11 bases separated the two germline ends. The CDR3 contains 16 residues. Germline CDR1 MNHEY, CDR2 SVGAGI. The CDR3, as DNA: TGTGCCAGCAGTTACTTTCAGCGGACTAGCACAGATACGCAGTATTTT. Translation gives CASSYFQRTSTDTQYF.

The gene calls are TRBV2 and TRBJ1-5; TRBD1 agrees at 9 bases. Germline-derived CDR1 and CDR2 are SNHLY and FYNNEI. The CDR3 has 17 residues. V gave up 6 bases and J gave up 4 bases; unmatched junction bases: 13. CDR3 in amino acids: CASSHPGQGVINQPQHF. The DNA for the CDR3 is TGTGCCAGCAGCCATCCGGGACAGGGAGTAATTAATCAGCCCCAGCATTTT.

The rearrangement links TRBV4-2 to TRBJ2-7; possibly TRBD2 for D (5 bases). V was shortened by 0 bases and J by 4 bases, with 13 bases between the two germline ends. Looked up from germline, CDR1 is LGHNA and CDR2 is YNFKEQ. This CDR3 comprises 15 residues. In nucleotides, the CDR3 is TGTGCCAGCAGCCAAGATCCTAGACTACCATACGAGCAGTACTTC. As protein: CASSQDPRLPYEQYF.

This clone was counted a few times. The J gene is TRBJ2-2, the V gene TRBV28; 13 bases agree with TRBD2. CDR3 length equals 19 residues. The V gene end was trimmed by 5 bases and the J gene end by 0 bases; junction bases not matched to a gene: 9. The germline V gene encodes CDR1 MDHEN and CDR2 SYDVKM. The CDR3 is CASSGNSGLAGPNTGELFF. The CDR3 DNA is TGTGCCAGCAGTGGAAACTCGGGACTAGCGGGACCGAACACCGGGGAGCTGTTTTTT.

The chain employs TRBV5-6 and TRBJ2-7, with D perhaps matching TRBD2 (6 bases). Germline V gene sequence: CDR1 SGHDT, CDR2 YYEEEE. The CDR3 sequence is 16 residues long. Deletions cut 1 base from V and 3 bases from J, with 17 bases between. The CDR3 is CASSLRRVAARYEQYF. CDR3 bases: TGTGCCAGCAGCTTGCGGCGGGTAGCGGCGCGCTACGAGCAGTACTTC.